The present TCR beta chain was sequenced within a study of shared clonotypes between healthy human individuals (dated by TCRdb to the early 2020s). About the study as a whole: The cohort comprised two women and a few men aged 18 to 49 years. For each donor, three plates each were used for CD4 naive and CD4 memory, two plates were used for CD8 naive, and one plate was used for CD8 memory. To estimate repertoire size and how much clonotypes are shared between individuals, the study performed deep sequencing of blood TCR repertoires from a few healthy adults. To increase sequencing depth and limit assay-specific biases, different laboratories used diverse techniques to prepare libraries and sequence TCR repertoires. Per donor, leukapheresis produced somewhere between about 0.9 and 10 billion PBMCs.

CD8 naive samples were obtained by positive selection for CCR7 among CD45RO-negative cells, yielding a CD45RA+CCR7+ population from which TemRA cells were excluded. The donors were healthy, HIV-negative adults who had no recently reported acute infections or vaccinations. Every donor was a Caucasian adult living in Nashville, Tennessee, USA. Blood was collected by leukapheresis, and PBMCs were isolated by Ficoll-Histopaque density gradient centrifugation and then cryopreserved in liquid nitrogen vapor phase. Analytical flow cytometry was used to check the purity and quantity of every magnetically sorted T cell population. From each sorted fraction, genomic DNA was isolated and quantified by UV absorbance on a Nanodrop 2000c. For this clone: It lacks a known antigen. Base qualities were left out, and no much larger clone turns up one base away.

Including cysteine and phenylalanine, the CDR3 has 15 amino acids. The read is trimmed to its CDR3 DNA, 45 bases read in frame from base 1. CDR1 and CDR2, looked up from the germline V gene (reference sequence), are MNHEY and SMNVEV. Clipping removes 2 bases from V and 4 bases from J, with 7 as the unmatched junction base count. Using the deep immunoSEQ assay, multiplex PCR amplified TCR CDR3 regions from genomic DNA. Extracted genomic DNA from each cell subset was spread evenly across all wells of several immunoSEQ 96-well plates, with each plate serving as a replicate. Each replicate PCR for sorted subsets received approximately 220 ng genomic DNA, equal to some 32,000 T cell genomes. Purified libraries were quantified with a Qubit 3.0 fluorometer, sized on a Bioanalyzer 2100, and re-quantified with the KAPA Library Quantification kit. Every immunoSEQ 96-well plate was sequenced on a dedicated single-read 150-cycle Illumina NextSeq 550 flow cell. In the paper's pipeline: The immunoSEQ output contained only junctional sequences without quality scores, so filtering could not match that applied to full-length reads. Sequences were annotated with PyIR, a Python wrapper for IgBLAST v1.9, using IMGT germline references to assign V/J genes and CDR3. Any read was removed if the V/J assignment was weak (E-value above 1e-6), the CDR3 was missing, or the read contained stop codons, out-of-frame junctions, or ambiguous translated residues. V3J clonotypes were defined by identical inferred V gene, J gene, and CDR3 amino acid sequence. Percentage overlap between repertoires was calculated by dividing the number of shared unique clonotypes by the size of the smaller repertoire. Richness of each repertoire was evaluated using RTK rarefaction, the Chao1 estimator, and Recon v2.1 estimates of unobserved clonotypes. OLGA was used to compute generation probabilities for all TCRbeta clonotypes that the gDNA method yielded from a handful of donors. The table comes from immuneACCESS by way of TCRdb, which keeps in-frame sequences with V and J called. Part of the clones is missing from these tables; in studies checked, under half for an unresolved V gene and the rest for unknown reasons. V, J and clone size reflect that table, while D and trimming were determined from the DNA. Within this sample are some 2,000,000 clones, with about 95% of them counted one time only. The ten largest clones represent roughly 1% of the sample.

Points the paper makes about the study in general: Because the study included a small number of donors, the genetic and exposure-history diversity represented was limited. Sampling was restricted to blood, and TCR repertoires in tissues likely differ from the TCR repertoires found in blood. Even with the large sequencing depth, rarefaction of the sorted-subset datasets indicated that sequencing was incomplete. Pairwise subsampling led to the expectation that sequencing depth would affect the degree of clonotype sharing among donors. Across four donors, about 5% of naive CD4, around 3.3% of naive CD8, under 2.5% of memory CD4, and under 0.45% of memory CD8 clonotypes were shared. Clonotypes shared by all four sorted-subset donors showed higher generation probabilities than non-shared clonotypes. Naive subsets generally had larger estimated clonotype richness than memory subsets.

Input material: naive CD8+ T cells sorted from blood. The meaning of the sample's cell subset or site label: CD45RA+CCR7+. The chain was built from TRBV27 and TRBJ2-7; 8 nucleotides in the junction match TRBD2. The TCR originated in a young man in good health. The nucleotide sequence is TGTGCCAGCAGTTTAAAGGCGGGGGGAGCTTACGAGCAGTACTTC. Its translation is CASSLKAGGAYEQYF.